Below are 14 T cell receptor beta chains sequenced from a single sample in a study of blood T cell repertoires in COVID-19 (dated by TCRdb to 2020 to 2021). The method was the immunoSEQ multiplex PCR assay. The table comes from immuneACCESS by way of TCRdb, which keeps in-frame sequences with V and J called. Part of the clones is missing from these tables; in studies checked, under half for an unresolved V gene and the rest for unknown reasons. This sample is represented by about 59,000 clones; roughly 80% of them were singletons. The biggest ten clones account for around 14% of the sample. Sequencing was performed on peripheral blood. The receptors stem from a woman in her 70s with acute or convalescent COVID-19.

The chain is built from TRBV6-1 and TRBJ1-3; 9 bases are shared with TRBD1. This CDR3 comprises 16 residues. J gave up 4 bases and V 0 bases, and 4 bases lay outside the gene matches. In germline, CDR1 is MNHNS, CDR2 SASEGT. The CDR3, as DNA: TGTGCCAGCAGTGAAGCGCCGGGACAGGGAGGAAACACCATATATTTT. Amino acids: CASSEAPGQGGNTIYF.

The genes are TRBV27 and TRBJ2-3, with D perhaps TRBD2 (6 bases). Germline V gene sequence: CDR1 MNHEY, CDR2 SMNVEV (reference sequence). V was clipped by 5 bases and J by 5 bases, with 17 bases between them. The CDR3 totals 15 residues. The CDR3 here is CASSPRGPGGDTQYF. CDR3 bases: TGTGCCAGCAGTCCACGGGGCCCCGGGGGAGATACGCAGTATTTT.

V and J are TRBV7-3 and TRBJ1-6, with 8 positions matching TRBD1. Trimming at V came to 3 bases and at J to 6 bases, leaving 1 base not matched to a gene. The CDR3 is made up of 14 amino acids. CDR1 SGHTA and CDR2 FQGTGA come from the germline V gene. CDR3 bases: TGTGCCAGCAGCTTCCAGGGGGCTAATTCACCCCTCCACTTT. Amino acids: CASSFQGANSPLHF.

The chain employs TRBV6-5 and TRBJ1-2, with D unclear. Deletions cut 5 bases from V and 2 bases from J, with 15 bases between. Germline values: CDR1 MNHEY, CDR2 SVGAGI. The CDR3 loop spans 15 amino acids. For the CDR3, the DNA is TGTGCCAGCAGTACCCCCCGCGGCGGGAACTATGGCTACACCTTC. Protein sequence: CASSTPRGGNYGYTF.

V is TRBV12-3 or TRBV12-4 and J is TRBJ1-5; no clear D. CDR3 length: 13 residues. The V and J ends lost 5 bases and 6 bases respectively, with 11 bases between them. The CDR3 DNA sequence: TGTGCCAGCAGTAAGTTCAGCGGTCAGCCCCAGCATTTT. It encodes CASSKFSGQPQHF.

This chain's CDR3 is CASSPRAGGFETQYF. The DNA for the CDR3 is TGTGCCAGCAGCCCTCGGGCAGGGGGCTTTGAGACCCAGTACTTC. The chain combines TRBV27 with TRBJ2-5, with 8 bases that match TRBD1. This CDR3 comprises 15 residues. Trimming cost V 6 bases and J 5 bases; bases outside gene matches: 11. Germline values: CDR1 MNHEY, CDR2 SMNVEV (reference sequence).

V is TRBV7-3 and J is TRBJ2-3, with 9 bases that match TRBD2. The CDR3 is 17 amino acids. V gave up 0 bases and J gave up 8 bases; unmatched junction bases: 12. Germline V gene lookup returns CDR1 SGHTA and CDR2 FQGTGA. As DNA, the CDR3 is TGTGCCAGCAGCTTAACCGGCGGGGGGGCCGGTAAAGTTACGCAGTATTTT. Protein product: CASSLTGGGAGKVTQYF.

This rearrangement joins TRBV3-1 (or the pseudogene TRBV3-2) to TRBJ1-1; a possible D gene is TRBD1 (5 bases). V was pared by 6 bases and J by 1 base, with 18 bases between. CDR1 LGHDT and CDR2 YNNKEL come from the germline V gene (reference sequence). The CDR3 runs 16 residues. The CDR3 sequence is CASRQTGWIRNTEAFF. The CDR3 region has the DNA TGTGCCAGCAGACAAACAGGCTGGATACGGAACACTGAAGCTTTCTTT.

The chain is built from TRBV28 and TRBJ1-2, with 11 bases matching TRBD1. Per germline, CDR1 MDHEN and CDR2 SYDVKM. The CDR3 loop spans 16 amino acids. V dropped 5 bases and J dropped 8; count of bases not matched to a gene: 13. CDR3 in amino acids: CASSHSGQGVSGGYTF. CDR3 nucleotides: TGTGCCAGCAGTCACTCGGGACAGGGGGTTTCGGGGGGCTACACCTTC.

V gene TRBV2 combines with J gene TRBJ2-5; D remains ambiguous. Germline CDR1 is SNHLY and CDR2 is FYNNEI. The CDR3 is 18 amino acids. V gave up 1 base and J gave up 1 base, with 19 bases separating them. CDR3 in DNA: TGTGCCAGCAGTGAAGTATTCAGTTGGGCTACCAGCCAAGAGACCCAGTACTTC. Encoded protein: CASSEVFSWATSQETQYF.

The chain carries TRBV7-3 and TRBJ2-4; TRBD1 agrees at 7 bases. This CDR3 region has 17 residues. The V gene's germline CDR1 is SGHTA and CDR2 FQGTGA. Trimming at V came to 5 bases and at J to 1 base, leaving 11 bases not matched to a gene. CDR3 sequence reads: CASSPHGDRVAKNIQYF. CDR3 in DNA: TGTGCCAGCAGCCCACACGGAGACAGGGTGGCCAAAAACATTCAGTACTTC.

This chain links TRBV30 with TRBJ1-1; D remains ambiguous. Germline CDR1 GTSNPN, CDR2 SVGIG (reference sequence). This CDR3 region has 13 residues. V was cut by 0 bases and J by 2 bases, with 7 bases left in between. CDR3 region: CAWSVRGNTEAFF. The CDR3 bases are TGTGCCTGGAGTGTACGGGGTAACACTGAAGCTTTCTTT. The full variable domain, in which reference TRBV30 and TRBJ1-1 provide the parts outside the CDR3, is SQTIHQWPATLVQPVGSPLSLECTVEGTSNPNLYWYRQAAGRGLQLLFYSVGIGQISSEVPQNLSASRPQDRQFILSSKKLLLSDSGFYLCAWSVRGNTEAFFGQGTRLTVV.

V usage is TRBV7-9 and J usage is TRBJ2-1; TRBD1 aligns across 8 bases. The CDR3 runs 15 residues. With 4 bases clipped from V and 8 bases from J, the junction kept 10 bases outside the gene matches. Germline V gene data show CDR1 as SEHNR and CDR2 as FQNEAQ (reference sequence). This CDR3 is CASSSGQGRFYEQFF. Written as DNA, the CDR3 is TGTGCCAGCAGCTCCGGACAGGGTAGATTTTATGAGCAGTTCTTC.

The CDR3 coding sequence is TGTGCCAGCAGCCCCGTAGCAAACCCCTACGAGCAGTACTTC. Translation: CASSPVANPYEQYF. The gene calls are TRBV9 and TRBJ2-7; D gene unclear. CDR3 length equals 14 residues. From germline, CDR1 is SGDLS and CDR2 YYNGEE. V lost 4 bases, J lost 2 bases, and 13 bases lay in between.